This T cell receptor beta chain originates from a study of vaccination effects on CD4 cells after COVID-19 (dated by TCRdb to between 2021 and 2023). Study-wide context: Post-vaccine samples across the study were collected a median of 72 days after the second dose, with a range of 14 to 241. SARS-CoV-2 spike-specific CD4+ TCR repertoires were compared before and after mRNA vaccination in COVID-19 convalescent patients and in infection-naive vaccine recipients. Cultures from other donors in the study were sequenced with the Oncomine TCR Beta short-read assay on an Illumina iSeq 100. Altogether, roughly 10 COVID-19 convalescent patients and 4 SARS-CoV-2-naive healthy vaccine recipients made up the full study.

Concerning this clone: It has no known antigen specificity. There are no base qualities to consult, and no much larger clone falls within one base.

In the ViraFEST assay, PBMC were stimulated with viral peptide pools, and TCR sequencing was then used to find antigen-specific CD4+ T cell clonotypes based on their expansion. After less than eleven days of culture, CD4+ T cells were isolated with the EasySep CD4+ T cell isolation kit. Participants received two doses of either the BNT162b2 or the mRNA-1273 mRNA SARS-CoV-2 vaccine. Negative nucleocapsid antibody results before and after vaccination confirmed that the healthy vaccine recipients had no prior SARS-CoV-2 infection. Approximately 2 million PBMC per well were cultured with 10 ug/ml peptides in IMDM containing 5% human AB serum, approximately 10 IU/ml IL-2 and gentamicin. Half of the culture medium was replaced with fresh IL-2-containing medium on days 3 and 7. Unless noted otherwise, every peptide stimulation condition was grown in triplicate wells. Using Ficoll-Paque Plus gradient centrifugation, PBMC were separated from whole blood and then either used fresh or cryopreserved at -140C. Overlapping peptide pools spanned the spike proteins of SARS-CoV-2 and the common cold coronaviruses HCoV-NL63, HCoV-OC43 and HCoV-229E. The QIAamp micro DNA kit was used to extract genomic DNA from the cultured CD4+ T cells.

Library construction relied on the immunoSEQ multiplex PCR assay. DNA from the cultured, isolated CD4+ T cells was subjected to TCR beta CDR3 sequencing. In the authors' own workflow: Non-productive TCR sequences were discarded, and reads were trimmed to the CDR3 region, with only CDR3s of 7 or more amino acids retained. Antigen-specific clonotypes were identified using the MANAFEST web app by comparison of expansion in peptide wells against reference cultures. To count as positive, a clone had to show expansion at FDR<0.05 compared with the reference and with all other wells, an odds ratio above 5, and a frequency above 0.1% in two replicate wells. Cross-reactive clonotypes were defined as significantly expanded in SARS-CoV-2 spike wells and in at least one common cold coronavirus spike condition. CDR3 similarity was assessed by Levenshtein distance using the stringdist R package, and unrooted trees were constructed with ape in R 3.6.1. Entries here come from immuneACCESS through TCRdb and include only in-frame sequences with V and J called. Some clones fail to appear in such tables; in the studies checked, an unresolved V gene covers under half of the shortfall, and the cause of the remainder is unknown. The DNA was the basis for D and trimming; V, J and clone size are from that table. For this sample there are tens of thousands of clones; 74% appear just once. Together, the top ten hold less than 2% of the sample.

The research as a whole found: The study was limited by a small number of convalescent patients and lacked early post-infection timepoints. At late post-vaccination timepoints, both infection-induced and vaccine-induced clones showed marked clonal contraction, consistent with waning T cell responses. In healthy vaccine recipients, vaccine-induced clones were almost all SARS-CoV-2 mono-reactive, with only 1 of 255 cross-reactive with common cold coronaviruses.

Sequenced material: CD4+ T cells from PBMCs cultured with HCoV-229E spike peptides, taken after COVID-19 vaccination. The cell subset or site label here, explained by the study, means: HCoV-229E spike overlapping peptide pool stimulation. The sequence derives from a human donor who received a COVID-19 vaccine.

The CDR3 in this case is CATSRGGTGEKLFF. The nucleotides read TGTGCCACCAGCAGAGGCGGGACAGGCGAAAAACTGTTTTTT. The V and J segments used are TRBV15 and TRBJ1-4; TRBD1 aligns with 8 central bases. CDR1 and CDR2, looked up from the germline V gene (reference sequence), are LNHNV and YYDKDF. V and J are trimmed by 1 base and 8 bases, and the gene matches miss 3 bases of the junction. The CDR3 contains 14 residues, cysteine and phenylalanine counted. Left in the record is the CDR3 DNA by itself, 42 bases read in frame from the first base.